This record covers a single T cell receptor beta chain. This entry is derived from a study of blood T cells in healthy people across ages. PCR was performed a second time for roughly 6 to 12 cycles using a sample-barcoded 5' primer and a J-beta primer mix. The template-switch adaptor was a 5' adaptor with 12 random nucleotides. It tagged each cDNA molecule. TCRdb re-derived calls from the 5' RACE reads in MiXCR, one entry per CDR3 protein. The table includes about a million distinct CDR3 sequences, just over 50% detected once. With 3 bases clipped from V and 10 bases from J, the junction kept 10 bases outside the gene matches. CDR3 length: 15 amino acids. Germline CDR1 reads MGHRA; CDR2 reads YSYEKL. Total RNA, at least 5 micrograms per sample, was extracted from PBMCs.

Material: blood. The sequence was collected from a woman aged 60 to 75 in good health. The chain combines TRBV4-1 with TRBJ1-4, with 8 bases matching TRBD1. CDR3 residues: CASSHVGDRRGKLFF. CDR3 DNA sequence: TGCGCCAGCAGCCATGTAGGGGACAGGCGGGGAAAACTGTTTTTT.